This T cell receptor (beta chain) was identified during a study of cytomegalovirus exposure and HLA in healthy donors. The CDR3 runs to 16 residues. The V and J ends lost 5 bases and 8 bases, in that order; junction bases with no gene match: 12. In germline, CDR1 is LNHDA, CDR2 SQIVND (reference sequence). Whole-study findings and limits: TCR sequences were mostly rare, though some public TCRs occurred in many donors. In the roughly 120 validation repertoires, a later analysis found that first-cohort TCR clusters tended to co-occur. As confirmed in vitro, a few CMV-associated chains were specific for CMV antigens. The authors enumerated 180 or so TCR beta chains as linked to cytomegalovirus.

Worth noting for this clone: The antigen is undetermined.

Here immunoSEQ multiplex PCR was the method, and the copy in TCRdb shows in-frame clones only, minus some. This sample has 95,000 to 150,000 clones, with around 95% found just once. The sample was PBMCs. The clonotype comes from a young man in good health and CMV-seronegative. V gene TRBV19 combines with J gene TRBJ1-2, with 12 bases that match TRBD1. CDR3 DNA sequence: TGTGCCAGTAGTCCACCCGGGACAGGGGGCGAGGGAGGCTACACCTTC. The encoded protein is CASSPPGTGGEGGYTF.